Below are 3 T cell receptor beta chains sequenced from a single sample in a study of cytomegalovirus exposure and HLA in healthy donors. 13 Jbeta primers and 60 Vbeta primers were used for the PCR. This table comes from immunoSEQ multiplex PCR, and its TCRdb copy is limited to in-frame clones, with some not included. The sample yields some 48,000 clones, around three quarters seen once. The sequencing sample was made of PBMCs. The source is a man aged 25-40 years in good health and CMV-seropositive.

This clone was found a few times. The V call is TRBV30, the J call TRBJ1-1, with a possible D match to TRBD1 (5 bases). Trimming left V 0 bases short and J 7 bases short, with 12 bases between. This CDR3 comprises 13 residues. Germline values: CDR1 GTSNPN, CDR2 SVGIG (reference sequence). The CDR3 sequence: CAWSVGQNLEAFF. The CDR3 coding sequence is TGTGCCTGGAGTGTGGGGCAAAATCTTGAAGCTTTCTTT.

V usage is TRBV29-1 and J usage is TRBJ1-1; D is undetermined. Germline CDR1 SQVTM, CDR2 ANQGSEA. The CDR3 totals 15 residues. Deletions cut 3 bases from V and 1 base from J, with 15 bases between. CDR3 nucleotides: TGCAGCGTTGACCTACAGCAGACCCGGAACACTGAAGCTTTCTTT. Amino acids: CSVDLQQTRNTEAFF.

As DNA, the CDR3 is TGTGCCAGCAGCACAGGGCGAAATCAGCCCCAGCATTTT. Translation: CASSTGRNQPQHF. The chain is built from TRBV6-5 and TRBJ1-5; D possibly corresponds to TRBD1 (6 bases). There are 13 residues in the CDR3. Germline V gene data show CDR1 as MNHEY and CDR2 as SVGAGI. V shed 6 bases and J shed 4 bases, with 10 bases lying between them.